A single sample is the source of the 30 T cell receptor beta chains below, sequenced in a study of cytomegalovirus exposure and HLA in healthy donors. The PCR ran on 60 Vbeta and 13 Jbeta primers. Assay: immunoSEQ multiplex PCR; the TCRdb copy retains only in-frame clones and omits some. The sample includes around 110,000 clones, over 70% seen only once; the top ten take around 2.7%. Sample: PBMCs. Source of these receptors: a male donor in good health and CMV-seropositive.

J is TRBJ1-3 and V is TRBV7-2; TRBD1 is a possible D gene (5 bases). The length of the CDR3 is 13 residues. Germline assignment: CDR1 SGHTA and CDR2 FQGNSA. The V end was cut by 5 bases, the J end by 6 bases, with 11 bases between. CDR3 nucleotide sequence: TGTGCCAGCAGCCCGGGGACTTCAAACACCATATATTTT. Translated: CASSPGTSNTIYF.

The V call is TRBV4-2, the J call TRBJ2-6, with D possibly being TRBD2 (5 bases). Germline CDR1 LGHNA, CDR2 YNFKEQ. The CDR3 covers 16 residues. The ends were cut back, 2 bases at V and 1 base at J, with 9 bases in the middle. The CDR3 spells CASSQPSGSGANVLTF. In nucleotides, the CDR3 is TGTGCCAGCAGCCAACCCTCGGGGTCTGGGGCCAACGTCCTGACTTTC.

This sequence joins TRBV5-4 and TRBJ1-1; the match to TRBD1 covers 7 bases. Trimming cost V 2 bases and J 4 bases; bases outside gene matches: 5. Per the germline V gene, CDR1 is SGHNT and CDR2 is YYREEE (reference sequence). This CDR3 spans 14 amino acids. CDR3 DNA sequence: TGTGCCAGCAGCTTTAACAGGGGAGGCACTGAAGCTTTCTTT. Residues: CASSFNRGGTEAFF.

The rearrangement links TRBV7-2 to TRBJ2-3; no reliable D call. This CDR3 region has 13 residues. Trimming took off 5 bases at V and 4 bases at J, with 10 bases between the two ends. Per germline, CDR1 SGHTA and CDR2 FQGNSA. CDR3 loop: CASSPFLSDTQYF. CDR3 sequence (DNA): TGTGCCAGCAGCCCGTTCCTATCAGATACGCAGTATTTT.

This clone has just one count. The CDR3 loop is CSVESLGNTIYF. CDR3 in DNA: TGCAGCGTTGAATCCCTCGGAAACACCATATATTTT. The chain is built from TRBV29-1 and TRBJ1-3; D is unresolved. The V gene lost 2 bases and the J gene lost 4 bases, with 6 bases spanning the gap. CDR1 SQVTM and CDR2 ANQGSEA come from the germline V gene. The CDR3 covers 12 residues. The full variable domain, with the rest looked up from reference TRBV29-1 and TRBJ1-3, is SAVISQKPSRDICQRGTSLTIQCQVDSQVTMMFWYRQQPGQSLTLIATANQGSEATYESGFVIDKFPISRPNLTFSTLTVSNMSPEDSSIYLCSVESLGNTIYFGEGSWLTVV.

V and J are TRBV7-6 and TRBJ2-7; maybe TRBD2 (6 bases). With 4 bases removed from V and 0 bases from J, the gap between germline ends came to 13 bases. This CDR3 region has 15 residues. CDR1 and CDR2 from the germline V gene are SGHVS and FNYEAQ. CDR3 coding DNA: TGTGCCAGCAGCTCTTCTAGCGCATCCTCCTACGAGCAGTACTTC. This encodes CASSSSSASSYEQYF.

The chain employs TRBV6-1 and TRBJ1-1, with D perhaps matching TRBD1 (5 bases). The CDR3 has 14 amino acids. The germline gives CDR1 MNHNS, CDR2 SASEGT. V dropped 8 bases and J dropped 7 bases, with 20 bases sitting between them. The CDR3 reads CASDRGRDRVEAFF. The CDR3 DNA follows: TGTGCCAGCGATAGAGGCAGGGATCGGGTTGAAGCTTTCTTT.

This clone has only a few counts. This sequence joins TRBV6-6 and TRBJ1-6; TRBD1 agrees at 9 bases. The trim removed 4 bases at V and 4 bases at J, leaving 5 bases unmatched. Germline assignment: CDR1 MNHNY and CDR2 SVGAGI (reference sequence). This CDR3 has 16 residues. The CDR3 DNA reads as TGTGCCAGCAGTTCTAGGGACAGGGTTTATAATTCACCCCTCCACTTT. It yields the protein CASSSRDRVYNSPLHF.

Here the CDR3 reads CSVDGRGPEVNTEAFF. The CDR3 nucleotides read TGCAGCGTTGACGGCAGGGGGCCTGAGGTGAACACTGAAGCTTTCTTT. V is TRBV29-1 and J is TRBJ1-1; 8 bases line up with TRBD1. CDR1 and CDR2 from the germline V gene are SQVTM and ANQGSEA. This CDR3 is built from 16 residues. V shed 3 bases and J 0 bases; nucleotides not matched to a gene: 9.

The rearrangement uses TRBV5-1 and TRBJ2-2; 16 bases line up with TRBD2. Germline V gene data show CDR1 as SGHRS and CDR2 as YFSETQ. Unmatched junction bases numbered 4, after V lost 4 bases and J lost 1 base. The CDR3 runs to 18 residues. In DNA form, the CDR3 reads TGCGCCAGCAGCCCGGGACTAGCGGGAGGGAAGAACACCGGGGAGCTGTTTTTT. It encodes CASSPGLAGGKNTGELFF. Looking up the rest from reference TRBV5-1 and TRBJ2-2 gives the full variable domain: KAGVTQTPRYLIKTRGQQVTLSCSPISGHRSVSWYQQTPGQGLQFLFEYFSETQRNKGNFPGRFSGRQFSNSRSEMNVSTLELGDSALYLCASSPGLAGGKNTGELFFGEGSRLTVL.

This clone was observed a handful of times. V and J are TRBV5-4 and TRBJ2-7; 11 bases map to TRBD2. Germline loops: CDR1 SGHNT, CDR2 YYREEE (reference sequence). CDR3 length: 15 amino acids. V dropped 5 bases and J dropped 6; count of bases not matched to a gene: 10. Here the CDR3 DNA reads TGTGCCAGCAGGTATAGCGGGGGGGCTCTGAGCGAGCAGTACTTC. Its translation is CASRYSGGALSEQYF.

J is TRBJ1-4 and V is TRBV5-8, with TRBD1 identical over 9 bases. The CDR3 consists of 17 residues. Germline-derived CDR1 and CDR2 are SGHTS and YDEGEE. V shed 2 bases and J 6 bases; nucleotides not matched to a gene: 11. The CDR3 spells CASSLDRGTGLHEKLFF. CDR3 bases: TGTGCCAGCAGCTTAGATCGCGGGACAGGGCTTCATGAAAAACTGTTTTTT.

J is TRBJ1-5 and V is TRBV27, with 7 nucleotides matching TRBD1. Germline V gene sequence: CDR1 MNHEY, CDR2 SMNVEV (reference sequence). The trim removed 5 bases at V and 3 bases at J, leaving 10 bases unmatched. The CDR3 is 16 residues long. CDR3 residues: CASSTGQVANNQPQHF. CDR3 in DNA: TGTGCCAGCAGTACAGGACAGGTTGCAAACAATCAGCCCCAGCATTTT.

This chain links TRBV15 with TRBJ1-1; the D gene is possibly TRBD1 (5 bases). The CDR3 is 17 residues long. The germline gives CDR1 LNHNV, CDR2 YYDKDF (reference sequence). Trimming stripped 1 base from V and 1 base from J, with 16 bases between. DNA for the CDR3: TGTGCCACCAGCAGAGTGGGGGGTTCACCAAGGAACACTGAAGCTTTCTTT. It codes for CATSRVGGSPRNTEAFF. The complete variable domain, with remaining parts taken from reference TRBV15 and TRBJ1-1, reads DAMVIQNPRYQVTQFGKPVTLSCSQTLNHNVMYWYQQKSSQAPKLLFHYYDKDFNNEADTPDNFQSRRPNTSFCFLDIRSPGLGDTAMYLCATSRVGGSPRNTEAFFGQGTRLTVV.

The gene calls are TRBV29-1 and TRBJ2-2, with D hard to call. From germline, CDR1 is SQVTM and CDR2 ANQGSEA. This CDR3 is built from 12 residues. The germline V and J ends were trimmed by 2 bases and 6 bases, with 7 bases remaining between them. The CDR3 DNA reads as TGCAGCGTTGAACCCCCCGCCGGGGAGCTGTTTTTT. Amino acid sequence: CSVEPPAGELFF.

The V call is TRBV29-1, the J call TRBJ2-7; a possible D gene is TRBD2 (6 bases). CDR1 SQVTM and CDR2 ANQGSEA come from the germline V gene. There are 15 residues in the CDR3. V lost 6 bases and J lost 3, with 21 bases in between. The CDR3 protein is CSVEYFRDGGYEQYF. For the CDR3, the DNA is TGCAGCGTGGAATATTTCCGGGACGGGGGCTACGAGCAGTACTTC.

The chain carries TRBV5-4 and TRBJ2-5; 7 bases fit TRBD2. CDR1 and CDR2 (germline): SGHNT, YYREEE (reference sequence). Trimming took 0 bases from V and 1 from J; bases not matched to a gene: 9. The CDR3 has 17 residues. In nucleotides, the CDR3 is TGTGCCAGCAGCTTGGGACTAGCCGCCCTTTCCCAAGAGACCCAGTACTTC. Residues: CASSLGLAALSQETQYF.

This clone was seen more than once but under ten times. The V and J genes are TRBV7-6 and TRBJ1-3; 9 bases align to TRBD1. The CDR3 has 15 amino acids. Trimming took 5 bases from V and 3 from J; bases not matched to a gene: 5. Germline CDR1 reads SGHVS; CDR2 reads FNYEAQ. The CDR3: CASSEQGALGNTIYF. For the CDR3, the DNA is TGTGCCAGCAGCGAACAGGGGGCCCTTGGAAACACCATATATTTT.

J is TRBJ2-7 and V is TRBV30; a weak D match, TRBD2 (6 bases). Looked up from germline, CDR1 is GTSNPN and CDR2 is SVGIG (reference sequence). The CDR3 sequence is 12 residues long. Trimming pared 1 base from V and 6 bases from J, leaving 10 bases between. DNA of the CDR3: TGTGCCTGGAGTGGCGGGGTTGGCGAGCAGTACTTC. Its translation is CAWSGGVGEQYF.

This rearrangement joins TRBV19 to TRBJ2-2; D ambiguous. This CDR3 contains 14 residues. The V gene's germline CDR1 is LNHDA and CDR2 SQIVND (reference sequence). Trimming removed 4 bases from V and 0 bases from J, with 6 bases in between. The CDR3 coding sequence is TGTGCCAGTAGTAGCTACTCGAACACCGGGGAGCTGTTTTTT. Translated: CASSSYSNTGELFF.

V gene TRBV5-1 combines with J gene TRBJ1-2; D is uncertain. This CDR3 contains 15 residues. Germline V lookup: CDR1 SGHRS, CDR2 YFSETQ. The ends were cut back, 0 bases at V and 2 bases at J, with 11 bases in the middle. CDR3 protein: CASSLEAPGNYGYTF. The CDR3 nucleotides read TGCGCCAGCAGCTTGGAGGCTCCGGGGAACTATGGCTACACCTTC.

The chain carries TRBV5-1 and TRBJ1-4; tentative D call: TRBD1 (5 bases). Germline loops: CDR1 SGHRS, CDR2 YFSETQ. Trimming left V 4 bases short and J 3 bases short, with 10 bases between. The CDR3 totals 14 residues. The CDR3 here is CASSQGTSNEKLFF. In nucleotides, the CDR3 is TGCGCCAGCAGCCAGGGTACTTCTAATGAAAAACTGTTTTTT.

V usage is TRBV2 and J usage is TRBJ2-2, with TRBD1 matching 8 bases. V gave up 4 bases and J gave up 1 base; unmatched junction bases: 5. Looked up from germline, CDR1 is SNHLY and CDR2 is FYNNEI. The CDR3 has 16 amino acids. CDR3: CASSVSGTGNTGELFF. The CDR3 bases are TGTGCCAGCAGTGTCTCCGGGACAGGGAACACCGGGGAGCTGTTTTTT.

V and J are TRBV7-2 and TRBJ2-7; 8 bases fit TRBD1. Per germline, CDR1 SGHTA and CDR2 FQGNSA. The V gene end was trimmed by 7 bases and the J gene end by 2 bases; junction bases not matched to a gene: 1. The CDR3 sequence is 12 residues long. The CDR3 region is CASKQGAYEQYF. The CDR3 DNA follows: TGTGCCAGCAAACAGGGGGCCTACGAGCAGTACTTC.

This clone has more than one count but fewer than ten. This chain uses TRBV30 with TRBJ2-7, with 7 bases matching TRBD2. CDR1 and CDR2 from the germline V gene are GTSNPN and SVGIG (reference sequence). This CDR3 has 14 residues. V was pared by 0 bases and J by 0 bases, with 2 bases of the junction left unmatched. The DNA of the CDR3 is TGTGCCTGGAGTGTGGGCGGGAGCTCCTACGAGCAGTACTTC. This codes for CAWSVGGSSYEQYF.

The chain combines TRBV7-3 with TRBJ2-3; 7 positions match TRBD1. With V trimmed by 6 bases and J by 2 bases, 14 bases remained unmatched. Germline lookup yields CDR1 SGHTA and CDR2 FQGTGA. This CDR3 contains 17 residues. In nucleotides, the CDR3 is TGTGCCAGCAGTCCTACCCGAGGGGGCAGCCACACAGATACGCAGTATTTT. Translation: CASSPTRGGSHTDTQYF.

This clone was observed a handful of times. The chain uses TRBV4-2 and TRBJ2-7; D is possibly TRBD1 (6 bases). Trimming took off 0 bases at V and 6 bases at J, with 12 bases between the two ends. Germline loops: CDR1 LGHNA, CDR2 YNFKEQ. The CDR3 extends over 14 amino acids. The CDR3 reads CASSQDLQGREQYF. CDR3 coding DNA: TGTGCCAGCAGCCAAGATTTACAGGGTCGCGAGCAGTACTTC.

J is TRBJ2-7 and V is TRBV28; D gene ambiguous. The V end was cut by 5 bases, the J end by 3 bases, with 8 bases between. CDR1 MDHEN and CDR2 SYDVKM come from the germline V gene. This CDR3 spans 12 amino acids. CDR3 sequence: CASSALGYEQYF. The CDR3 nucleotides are TGTGCCAGCAGTGCCCTCGGCTACGAGCAGTACTTC. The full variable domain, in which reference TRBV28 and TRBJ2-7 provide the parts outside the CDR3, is DVKVTQSSRYLVKRTGEKVFLECVQDMDHENMFWYRQDPGLGLRLIYFSYDVKMKEKGDIPEGYSVSREKKERFSLILESASTNQTSMYLCASSALGYEQYFGPGTRLTVT.

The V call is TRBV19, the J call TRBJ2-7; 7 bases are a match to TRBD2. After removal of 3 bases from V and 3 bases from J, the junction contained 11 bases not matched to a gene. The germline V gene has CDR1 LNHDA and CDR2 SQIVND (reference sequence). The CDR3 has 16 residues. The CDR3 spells CASSIWYGSGNYEQYF. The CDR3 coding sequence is TGTGCCAGTAGTATCTGGTACGGAAGCGGGAACTACGAGCAGTACTTC.

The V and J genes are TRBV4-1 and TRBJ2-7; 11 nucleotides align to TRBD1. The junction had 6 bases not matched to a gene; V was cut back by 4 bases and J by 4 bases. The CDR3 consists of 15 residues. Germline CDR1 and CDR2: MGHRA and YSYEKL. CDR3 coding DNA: TGCGCCAGCAGCCTTCCCGGGACAGGGGGGTACGAGCAGTACTTC. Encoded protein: CASSLPGTGGYEQYF.